This note documents a single T cell receptor (beta chain) sequence. Its antigen is currently unknown. This specimen belongs to a study of CD8+CD57+ T cells in acquired aplastic anemia. At the level of the study: Mean DNA quantity obtained from sorted CD4+ and CD8+ cells was around 2.9 ug.

Genomic DNA, the template, was used for profiling of the TCR beta VDJ and CDR3. TCRdb fed the reads into MiXCR, producing one record per CDR3 protein. Among around 210,000 distinct CDR3 sequences listed, about 60% were seen once. Patients chosen for sequencing had shown CD8+CD57+ cell expansion by flow cytometry. As a group, the patients uniformly had severe acquired aplastic anemia. Whole-study findings and limits: Patient and control CD8+ Simpson's diversity was not significantly different. Patients and controls shared over 25 CD8+ CDR3 sequences, highly expressed in patients.

In germline, CDR1 is SGHRS, CDR2 YFSETQ. The CDR3 length is 15 residues. V was trimmed by 5 bases and J by 0 bases, leaving 11 bases between them. The V gene is TRBV5-1, the J gene TRBJ2-2; possible D gene TRBD1, 6 bases. The specimen was sorted CD4+, CD8+, or CD8+CD57+ T cells (not recorded which) from PBMCs. The clonotype comes from a human donor with aplastic anemia. Written as DNA, the CDR3 is TGCGCCAGCAGAACGGGACACGCGAACACCGGGGAGCTGTTTTTT. Protein sequence: CASRTGHANTGELFF.